This entry features one TCR beta chain sequence. Its antigen is still unknown. No base-level quality is on record; no much larger clone is a single base apart. This specimen comes from a study of blood T cell repertoires in COVID-19 (dated by TCRdb to 2018 to 2021). In the study overall: Samples from collaborators originated in the United States, Italy and Spain and spanned both the acute and convalescent phases of COVID-19. The samples were drawn from two sources: the first 160 participants of the ongoing ImmuneRACE study, and fewer than 1,500 subjects contributed by 6 global collaborators. The prospective study material was composed of cDNA or gDNA derived from T cells, B-cell-depleted T cells, or PBMCs. The dataset comprised deeply sampled blood TCRbeta repertoires from subjects exposed to, actively infected with, or recovered from COVID-19. The repertoires were made available in a free public database intended to serve as a resource for research on the immune response to SARS-CoV-2. Where HLA class I and class II types were available, the types were taken from metadata supplied by the sample provider, not from assay-based typing. Nearly every sample came with metadata listing a de-identified subject ID, COVID-19 status, age in years and sex.

The immunoSEQ Assay, a bias-controlled multiplex PCR, was used to amplify TCRbeta CDR3 regions from genomic DNA. The study's processing was this. The number of nucleated cells in each sample was estimated by amplification of reference gene primers within the assay. To quantify the absolute abundance of each unique TCRbeta CDR3 rearrangement, sequence reads were collapsed and filtered. Productive Simpson clonality was computed per sample as the square root of Simpson's diversity index over productive rearrangements. In its TCRdb copy, this immuneACCESS table keeps in-frame sequences only and misses some clones. Where compared with another copy, unresolved V genes explain less than half of these, and the others have no known cause. That table supplies the V and J calls and clone size; D and trimming were determined from the DNA. This sample lists 120,000 to 150,000 clones; roughly 81% were detected once. Approximately 9.2% of the sample lies in the top ten.

Broader findings and caveats from the paper: The amount of clinical and demographic metadata varied by source and participant and was provided uncurated.

V lost 0 bases and J lost 8 bases; the stretch between them is 12 bases long. The germline V gene (reference sequence) sets CDR1 to SGHKS and CDR2 to YYEKEE. The CDR3 has 14 amino acids, counting the end cysteine and phenylalanine. Just CDR3 DNA is preserved here, 42 bases in frame from base 1. Each collaborating institution followed its own protocols to collect whole blood in K2EDTA tubes. For TCRbeta analysis, collaborator samples were shipped as frozen whole blood, as isolated PBMCs, or as DNA extracted from either sample type. The TCR sequence derives from a human donor with acute or convalescent COVID-19. The donor label of this sample is uncertain. The receptor chain draws on TRBV5-5 and TRBJ1-5, and the D gene may be TRBD1, 6 bases matching. Sequenced material: peripheral blood. The bases are TGTGCCAGCAGCTTGGGAAGATCAGGGGAGCCCCAGCATTTT. It codes for CASSLGRSGEPQHF. The variable domain in full, with residues beyond the CDR3 obtained from the reference TRBV5-5 and TRBJ1-5 genes, is DAGVTQSPTHLIKTRGQQVTLRCSPISGHKSVSWYQQVLGQGPQFIFQYYEKEERGRGNFPDRFSARQFPNYSSELNVNALLLGDSALYLCASSLGRSGEPQHFGDGTRLSIL.